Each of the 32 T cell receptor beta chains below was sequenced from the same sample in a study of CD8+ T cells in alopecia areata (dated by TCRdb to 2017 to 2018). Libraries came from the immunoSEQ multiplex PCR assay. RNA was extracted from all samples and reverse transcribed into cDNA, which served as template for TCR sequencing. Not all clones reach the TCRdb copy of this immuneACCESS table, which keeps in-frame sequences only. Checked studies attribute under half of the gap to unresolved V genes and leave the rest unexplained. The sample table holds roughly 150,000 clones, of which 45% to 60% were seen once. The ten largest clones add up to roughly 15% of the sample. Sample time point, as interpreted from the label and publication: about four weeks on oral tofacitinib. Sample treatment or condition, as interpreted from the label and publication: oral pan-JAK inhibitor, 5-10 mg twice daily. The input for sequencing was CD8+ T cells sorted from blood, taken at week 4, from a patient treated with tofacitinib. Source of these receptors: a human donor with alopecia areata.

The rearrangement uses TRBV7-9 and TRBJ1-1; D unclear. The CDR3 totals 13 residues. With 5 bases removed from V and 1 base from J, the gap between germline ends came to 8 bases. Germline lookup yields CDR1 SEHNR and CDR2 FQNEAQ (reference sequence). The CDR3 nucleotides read TGTGCCAGCAGCCTACTGGGGAACACTGAAGCTTTCTTT. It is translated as CASSLLGNTEAFF.

The CDR3 loop is CASSPTGTGVPYEQYF. As DNA, the CDR3 is TGTGCCAGCAGTCCAACGGGGACAGGGGTTCCCTACGAGCAGTACTTC. This rearrangement joins TRBV27 to TRBJ2-7, with 10 bases identical to TRBD1. The germline CDR1 and CDR2 sequences are MNHEY and SMNVEV (reference sequence). After removal of 5 bases from V and 2 bases from J, the junction contained 9 bases not matched to a gene. The CDR3 contains 16 residues.

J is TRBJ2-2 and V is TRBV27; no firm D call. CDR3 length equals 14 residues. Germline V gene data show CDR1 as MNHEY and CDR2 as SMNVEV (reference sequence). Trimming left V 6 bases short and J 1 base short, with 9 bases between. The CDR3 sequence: CASSNHENTGELFF. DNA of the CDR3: TGTGCCAGCAGCAATCACGAGAACACCGGGGAGCTGTTTTTT.

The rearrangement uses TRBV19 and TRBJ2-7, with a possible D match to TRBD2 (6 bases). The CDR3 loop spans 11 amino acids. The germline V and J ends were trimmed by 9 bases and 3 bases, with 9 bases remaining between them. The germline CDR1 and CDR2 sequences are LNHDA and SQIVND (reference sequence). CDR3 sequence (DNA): TGTGCCAGCGGGGGAGGCTACGAGCAGTACTTC. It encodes CASGGGYEQYF.

In DNA form, the CDR3 reads TGTGCCAGCAGCTCCTACCTAGCGGGGGGGTCACACAATGAGCAGTTCTTC. It is translated as CASSSYLAGGSHNEQFF. The chain recombines TRBV7-8 with TRBJ2-1; 12 positions match TRBD2. V trimming: 4 bases; J trimming: 5 bases; junction bases outside the gene matches: 9. Germline CDR1 SGHVS, CDR2 FQNEAQ. The CDR3 contains 17 residues.

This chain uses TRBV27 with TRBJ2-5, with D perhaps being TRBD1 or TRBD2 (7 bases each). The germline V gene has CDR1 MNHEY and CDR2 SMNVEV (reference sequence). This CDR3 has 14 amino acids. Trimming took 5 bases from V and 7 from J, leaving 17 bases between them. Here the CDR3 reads CASSPLAGGATQYF. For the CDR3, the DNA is TGTGCCAGCAGTCCCTTAGCAGGGGGGGCGACCCAGTACTTC.

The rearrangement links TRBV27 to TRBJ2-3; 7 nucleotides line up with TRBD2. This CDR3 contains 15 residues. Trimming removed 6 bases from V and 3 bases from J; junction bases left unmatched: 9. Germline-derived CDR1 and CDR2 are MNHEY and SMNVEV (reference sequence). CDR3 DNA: TGTGCCAGCAGCTTGACTAGCTCCAAGACAGATACGCAGTATTTT. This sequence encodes CASSLTSSKTDTQYF.

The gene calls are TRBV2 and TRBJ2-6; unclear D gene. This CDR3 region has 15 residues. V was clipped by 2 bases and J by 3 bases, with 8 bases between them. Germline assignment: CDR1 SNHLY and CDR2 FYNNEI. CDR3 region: CASSEYPLGANVLTF. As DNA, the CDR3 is TGTGCCAGCAGTGAATACCCCCTTGGGGCCAACGTCCTGACTTTC.

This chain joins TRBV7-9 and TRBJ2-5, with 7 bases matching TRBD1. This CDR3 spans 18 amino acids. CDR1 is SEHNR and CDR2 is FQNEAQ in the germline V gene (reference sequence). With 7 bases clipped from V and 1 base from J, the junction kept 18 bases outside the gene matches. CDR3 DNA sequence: TGTGCCAGCAACCCACTCTTCGGGACAGTGGACATCCAAGAGACCCAGTACTTC. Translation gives CASNPLFGTVDIQETQYF.

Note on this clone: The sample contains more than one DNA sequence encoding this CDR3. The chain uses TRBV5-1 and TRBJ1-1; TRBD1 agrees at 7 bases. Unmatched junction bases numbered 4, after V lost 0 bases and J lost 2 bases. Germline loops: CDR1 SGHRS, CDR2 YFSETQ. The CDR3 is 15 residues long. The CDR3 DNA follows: TGCGCCAGCAGCTTGGATCTAGGGGGCAACACTGAAGCTTTCTTT. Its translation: CASSLDLGGNTEAFF.

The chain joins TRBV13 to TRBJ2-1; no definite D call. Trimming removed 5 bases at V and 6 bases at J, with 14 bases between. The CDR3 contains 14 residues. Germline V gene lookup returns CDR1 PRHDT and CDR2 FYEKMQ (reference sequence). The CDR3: CASSPGWGVNEQFF. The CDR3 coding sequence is TGTGCCAGCAGCCCCGGGTGGGGTGTCAATGAGCAGTTCTTC. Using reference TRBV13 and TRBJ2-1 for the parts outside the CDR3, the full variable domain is AAGVIQSPRHLIKEKRETATLKCYPIPRHDTVYWYQQGPGQDPQFLISFYEKMQSDKGSIPDRFSAQQFSDYHSELNMSSLELGDSALYFCASSPGWGVNEQFFGPGTRLTVL.

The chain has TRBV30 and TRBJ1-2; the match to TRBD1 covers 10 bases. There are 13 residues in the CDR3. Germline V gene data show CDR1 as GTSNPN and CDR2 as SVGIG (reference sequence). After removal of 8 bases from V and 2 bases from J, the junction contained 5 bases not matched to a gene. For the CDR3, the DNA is TGTGCCGCGGGGGGACAGGGGAACTATGGCTACACCTTC. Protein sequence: CAAGGQGNYGYTF.

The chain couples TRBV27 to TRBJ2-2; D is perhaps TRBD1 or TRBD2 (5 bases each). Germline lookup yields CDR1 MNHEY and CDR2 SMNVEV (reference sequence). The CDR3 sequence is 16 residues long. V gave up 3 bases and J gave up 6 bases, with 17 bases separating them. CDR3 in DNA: TGTGCCAGCAGTTTTGGGCAGGGAGACCTGGCCGGGGAGCTGTTTTTT. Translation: CASSFGQGDLAGELFF.

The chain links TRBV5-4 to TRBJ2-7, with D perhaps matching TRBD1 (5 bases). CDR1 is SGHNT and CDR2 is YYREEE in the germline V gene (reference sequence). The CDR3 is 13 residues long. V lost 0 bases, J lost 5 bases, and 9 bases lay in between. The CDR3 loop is CASSLDRTHEQYF. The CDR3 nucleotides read TGTGCCAGCAGCTTGGACAGGACCCACGAGCAGTACTTC.

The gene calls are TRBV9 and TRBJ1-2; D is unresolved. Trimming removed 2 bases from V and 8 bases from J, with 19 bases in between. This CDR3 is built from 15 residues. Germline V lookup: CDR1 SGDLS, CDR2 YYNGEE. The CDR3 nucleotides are TGTGCCAGCAGCGTCGACCCGTCGGAAGGCGAGGGCTACACCTTC. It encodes CASSVDPSEGEGYTF.

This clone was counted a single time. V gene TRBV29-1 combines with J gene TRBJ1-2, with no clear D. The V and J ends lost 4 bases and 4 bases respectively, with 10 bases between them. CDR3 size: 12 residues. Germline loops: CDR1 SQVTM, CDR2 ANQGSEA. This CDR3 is CSVGIEGYGYTF. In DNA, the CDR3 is TGCAGCGTTGGGATCGAAGGCTATGGCTACACCTTC.

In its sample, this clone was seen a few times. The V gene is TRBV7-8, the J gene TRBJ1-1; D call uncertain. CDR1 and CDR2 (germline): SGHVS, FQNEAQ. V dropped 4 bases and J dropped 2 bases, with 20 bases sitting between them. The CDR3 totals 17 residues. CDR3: CASSSLGLDWGNTEAFF. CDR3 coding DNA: TGTGCCAGCAGCTCGTTGGGCCTCGACTGGGGAAACACTGAAGCTTTCTTT.

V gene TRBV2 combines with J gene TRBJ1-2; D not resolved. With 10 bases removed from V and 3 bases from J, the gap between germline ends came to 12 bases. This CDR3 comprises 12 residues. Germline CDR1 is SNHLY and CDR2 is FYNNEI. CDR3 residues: CATRIGYYGYTF. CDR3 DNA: TGTGCCACCCGGATAGGATACTATGGCTACACCTTC.

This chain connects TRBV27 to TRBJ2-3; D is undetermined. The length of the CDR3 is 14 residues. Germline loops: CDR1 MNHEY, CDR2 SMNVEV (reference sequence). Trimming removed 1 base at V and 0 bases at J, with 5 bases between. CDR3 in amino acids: CASSLYVSTDTQYF. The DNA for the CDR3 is TGTGCCAGCAGTTTATACGTTAGCACAGATACGCAGTATTTT.

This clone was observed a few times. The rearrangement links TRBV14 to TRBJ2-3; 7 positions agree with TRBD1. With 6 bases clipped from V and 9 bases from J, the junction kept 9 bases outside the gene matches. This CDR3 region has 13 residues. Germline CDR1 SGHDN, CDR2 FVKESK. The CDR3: CASRHRGGSTQYF. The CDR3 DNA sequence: TGTGCCAGCAGACACCGAGGGGGCTCGACGCAGTATTTT. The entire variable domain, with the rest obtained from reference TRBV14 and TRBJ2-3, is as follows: EAGVTQFPSHSVIEKGQTVTLRCDPISGHDNLYWYRRVMGKEIKFLLHFVKESKQDESGMPNNRFLAERTGGTYSTLKVQPAELEDSGVYFCASRHRGGSTQYFGPGTRLTVL.

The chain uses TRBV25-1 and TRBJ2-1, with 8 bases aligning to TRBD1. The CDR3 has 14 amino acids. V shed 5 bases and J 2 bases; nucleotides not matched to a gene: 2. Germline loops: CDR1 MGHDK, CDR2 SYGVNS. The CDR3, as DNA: TGTGCCAGCAGTAGACAGGGGCCCTACAATGAGCAGTTCTTC. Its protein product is CASSRQGPYNEQFF.

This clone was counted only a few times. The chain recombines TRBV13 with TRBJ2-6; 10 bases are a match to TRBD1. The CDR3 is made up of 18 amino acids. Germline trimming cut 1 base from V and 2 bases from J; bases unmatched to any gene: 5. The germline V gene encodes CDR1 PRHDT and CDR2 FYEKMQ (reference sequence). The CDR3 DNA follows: TGTGCCAGCAGCTTAGCGGGACAGGGGTTTACTGGGGCCAACGTCCTGACTTTC. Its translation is CASSLAGQGFTGANVLTF.

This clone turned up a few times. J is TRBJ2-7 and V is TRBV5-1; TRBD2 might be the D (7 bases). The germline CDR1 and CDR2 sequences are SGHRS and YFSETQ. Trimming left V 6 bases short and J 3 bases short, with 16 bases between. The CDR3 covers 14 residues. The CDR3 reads CASMFRGGDYEQYF. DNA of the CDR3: TGCGCCAGCATGTTCAGGGGAGGGGACTACGAGCAGTACTTC.

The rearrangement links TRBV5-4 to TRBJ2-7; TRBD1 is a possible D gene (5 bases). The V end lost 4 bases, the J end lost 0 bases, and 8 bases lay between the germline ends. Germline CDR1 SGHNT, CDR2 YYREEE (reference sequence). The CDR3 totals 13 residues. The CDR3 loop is CASSPDSSYEQYF. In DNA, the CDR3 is TGTGCCAGCAGCCCAGACAGCTCCTACGAGCAGTACTTC. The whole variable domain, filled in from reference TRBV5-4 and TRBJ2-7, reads ETGVTQSPTHLIKTRGQQVTLRCSSQSGHNTVSWYQQALGQGPQFIFQYYREEENGRGNFPPRFSGLQFPNYSSELNVNALELDDSALYLCASSPDSSYEQYFGPGTRLTVT.

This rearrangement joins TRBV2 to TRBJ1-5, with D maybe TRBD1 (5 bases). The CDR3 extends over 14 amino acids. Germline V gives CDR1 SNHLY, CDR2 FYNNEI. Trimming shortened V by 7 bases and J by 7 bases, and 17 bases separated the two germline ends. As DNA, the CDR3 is TGTGCCAGCAATTGGGGGGAGGGGTGGCAGCCCCAGCATTTT. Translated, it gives CASNWGEGWQPQHF.

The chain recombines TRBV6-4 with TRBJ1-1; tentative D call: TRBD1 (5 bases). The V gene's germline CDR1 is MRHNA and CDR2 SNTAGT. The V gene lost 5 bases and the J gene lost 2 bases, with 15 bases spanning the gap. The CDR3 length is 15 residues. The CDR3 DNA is TGTGCCAGCAGTCCCTCGAGGGGCCGAAACACTGAAGCTTTCTTT. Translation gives CASSPSRGRNTEAFF.

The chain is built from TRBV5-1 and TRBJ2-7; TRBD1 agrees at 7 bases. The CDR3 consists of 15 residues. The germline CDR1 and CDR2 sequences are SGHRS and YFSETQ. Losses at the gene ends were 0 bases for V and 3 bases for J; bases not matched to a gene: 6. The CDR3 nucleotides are TGCGCCAGCAGCTTGGCCCTTGGACAGGTCTACGAGCAGTACTTC. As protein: CASSLALGQVYEQYF.

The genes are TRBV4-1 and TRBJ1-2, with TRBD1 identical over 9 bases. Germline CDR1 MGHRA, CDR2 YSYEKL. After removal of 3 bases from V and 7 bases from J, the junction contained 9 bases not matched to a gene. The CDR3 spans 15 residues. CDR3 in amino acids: CASSHGFDRGIGYTF. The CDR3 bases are TGCGCCAGCAGCCACGGGTTCGACAGGGGGATTGGCTACACCTTC.

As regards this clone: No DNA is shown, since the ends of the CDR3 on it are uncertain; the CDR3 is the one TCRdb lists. The CDR3 sequence is CASSFGEGETQYF. V usage is TRBV6-5 and J usage is TRBJ2-5. Germline V gives CDR1 MNHEY, CDR2 SVGAGI. The CDR3 contains 13 residues when both ends are counted.

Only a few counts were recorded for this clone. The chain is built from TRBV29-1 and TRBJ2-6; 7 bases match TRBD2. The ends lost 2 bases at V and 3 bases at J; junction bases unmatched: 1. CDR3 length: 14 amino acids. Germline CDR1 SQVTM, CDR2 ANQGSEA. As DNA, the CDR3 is TGCAGCGTTGAAAGCGGGGTTGGGGCCAACGTCCTGACTTTC. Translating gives CSVESGVGANVLTF.

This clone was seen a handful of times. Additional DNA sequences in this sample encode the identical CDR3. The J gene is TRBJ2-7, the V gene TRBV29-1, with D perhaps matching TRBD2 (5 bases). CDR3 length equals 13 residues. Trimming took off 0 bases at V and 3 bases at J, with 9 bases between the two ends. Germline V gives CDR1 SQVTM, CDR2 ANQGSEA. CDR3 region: CSVEDLGSYEQYF. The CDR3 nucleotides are TGCAGCGTTGAAGATCTGGGGAGCTACGAGCAGTACTTC.

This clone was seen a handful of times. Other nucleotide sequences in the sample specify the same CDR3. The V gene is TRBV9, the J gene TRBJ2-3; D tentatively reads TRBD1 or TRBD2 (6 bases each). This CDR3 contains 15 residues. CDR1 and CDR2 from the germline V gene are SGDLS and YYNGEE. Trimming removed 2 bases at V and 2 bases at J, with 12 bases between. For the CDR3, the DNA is TGTGCCAGCAGCGTGGGCGGGACAAACACAGATACGCAGTATTTT. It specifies CASSVGGTNTDTQYF.